The present T cell receptor (beta chain) was sequenced within a study of blood T cell repertoires in COVID-19. Sequencing was performed with immunoSEQ multiplex PCR; in TCRdb, only in-frame clones are kept and a portion is missing. The table includes some 100,000 clones, 65% to 90% detected once. The V and J ends lost 0 bases and 5 bases respectively, with 11 bases between them. The length of the CDR3 is 15 residues. The V gene's germline CDR1 is SGHTS and CDR2 YDEGEE. Sequenced input: PBMCs or T cells enriched from blood (not recorded which). The rearrangement uses TRBV5-8 and TRBJ2-2, with D perhaps matching TRBD1 (5 bases). The TCR comes from a woman aged 50 to 60 who had recovered from COVID-19. The CDR3 loop reads CASSLVLRVTGELFF. The CDR3 region has the DNA TGTGCCAGCAGCTTGGTCCTCAGGGTTACCGGGGAGCTGTTTTTT.